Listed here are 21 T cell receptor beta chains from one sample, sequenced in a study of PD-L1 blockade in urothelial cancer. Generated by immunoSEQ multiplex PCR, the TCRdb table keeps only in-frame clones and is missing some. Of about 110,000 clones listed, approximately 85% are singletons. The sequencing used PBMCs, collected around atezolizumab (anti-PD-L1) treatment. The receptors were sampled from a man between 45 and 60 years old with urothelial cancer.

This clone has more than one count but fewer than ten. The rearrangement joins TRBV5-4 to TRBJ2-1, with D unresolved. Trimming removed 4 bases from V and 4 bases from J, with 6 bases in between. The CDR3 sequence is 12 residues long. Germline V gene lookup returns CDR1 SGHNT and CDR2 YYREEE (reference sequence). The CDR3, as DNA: TGTGCCAGCAGCAATCTTTACAATGAGCAGTTCTTC. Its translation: CASSNLYNEQFF.

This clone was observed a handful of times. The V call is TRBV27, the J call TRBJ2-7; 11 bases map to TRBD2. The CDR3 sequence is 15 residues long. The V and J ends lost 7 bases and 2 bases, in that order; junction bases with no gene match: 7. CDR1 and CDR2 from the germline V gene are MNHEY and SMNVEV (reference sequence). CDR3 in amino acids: CASTPLAGGAYEQYF. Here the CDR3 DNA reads TGTGCCAGCACCCCTCTAGCGGGAGGAGCCTACGAGCAGTACTTC.

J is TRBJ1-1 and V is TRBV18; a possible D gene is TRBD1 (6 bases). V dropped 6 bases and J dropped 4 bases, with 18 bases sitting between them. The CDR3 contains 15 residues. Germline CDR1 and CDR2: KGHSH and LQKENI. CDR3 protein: CASSTGAAGGTEAFF. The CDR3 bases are TGTGCCAGCTCGACAGGCGCCGCTGGGGGCACTGAAGCTTTCTTT.

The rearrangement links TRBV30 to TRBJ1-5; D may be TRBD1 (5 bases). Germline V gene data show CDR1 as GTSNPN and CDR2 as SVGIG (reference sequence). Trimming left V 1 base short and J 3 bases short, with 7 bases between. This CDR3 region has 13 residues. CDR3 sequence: CAWSGGDNQPQHF. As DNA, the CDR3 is TGTGCCTGGAGTGGGGGGGACAATCAGCCCCAGCATTTT.

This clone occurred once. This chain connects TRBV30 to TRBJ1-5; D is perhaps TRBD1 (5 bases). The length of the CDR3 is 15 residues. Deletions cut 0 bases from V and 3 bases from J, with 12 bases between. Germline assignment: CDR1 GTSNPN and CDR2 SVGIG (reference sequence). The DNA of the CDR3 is TGTGCCTGGAGTGTAGGTGACAGCCCCAATCAGCCCCAGCATTTT. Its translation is CAWSVGDSPNQPQHF.

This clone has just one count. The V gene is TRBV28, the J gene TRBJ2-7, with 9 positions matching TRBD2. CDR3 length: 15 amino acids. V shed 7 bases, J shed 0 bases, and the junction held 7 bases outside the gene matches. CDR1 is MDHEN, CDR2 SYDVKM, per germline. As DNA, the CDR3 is TGTGCCAGCACGACGACTAGCGGAACCTCCTACGAGCAGTACTTC. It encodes CASTTTSGTSYEQYF.

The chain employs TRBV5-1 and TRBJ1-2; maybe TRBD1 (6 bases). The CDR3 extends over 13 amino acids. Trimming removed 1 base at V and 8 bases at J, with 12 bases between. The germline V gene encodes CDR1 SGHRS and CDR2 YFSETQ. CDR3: CASSLLGHGGYTF. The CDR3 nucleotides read TGCGCCAGCAGCTTGCTGGGACATGGGGGCTACACCTTC.

CDR3 amino acids: CTPGGRTNYGYTF. The CDR3 DNA follows: TGCACCCCGGGAGGAAGGACCAACTATGGCTACACCTTC. This chain links TRBV1 with TRBJ1-2. TRBV1 is a documented pseudogene. CDR3 length: 13 residues.

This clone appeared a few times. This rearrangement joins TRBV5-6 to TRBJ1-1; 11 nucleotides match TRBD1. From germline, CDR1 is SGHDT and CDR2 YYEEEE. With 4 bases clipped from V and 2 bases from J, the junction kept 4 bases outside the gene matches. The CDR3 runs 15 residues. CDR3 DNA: TGTGCCAGCAGCGCGGACAGGGGGCTTAACACTGAAGCTTTCTTT. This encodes CASSADRGLNTEAFF.

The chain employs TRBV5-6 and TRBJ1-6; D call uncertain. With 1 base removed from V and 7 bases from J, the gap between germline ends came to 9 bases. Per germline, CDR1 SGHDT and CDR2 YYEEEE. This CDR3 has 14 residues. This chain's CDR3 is CASSLRTGNSPLHF. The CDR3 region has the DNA TGTGCCAGCAGCTTGCGGACGGGAAATTCACCCCTCCACTTT.

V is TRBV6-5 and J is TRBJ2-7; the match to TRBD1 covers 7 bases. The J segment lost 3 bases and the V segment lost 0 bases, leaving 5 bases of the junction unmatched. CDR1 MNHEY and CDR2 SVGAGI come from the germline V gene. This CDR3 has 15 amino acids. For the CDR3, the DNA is TGTGCCAGCAGTTACTCCCCACGGGACAGCTACGAGCAGTACTTC. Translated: CASSYSPRDSYEQYF.

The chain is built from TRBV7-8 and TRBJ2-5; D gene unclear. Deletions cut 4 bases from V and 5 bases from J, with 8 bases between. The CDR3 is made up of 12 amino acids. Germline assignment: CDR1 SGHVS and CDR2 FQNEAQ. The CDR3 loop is CASSYIFETQYF. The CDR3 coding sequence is TGTGCCAGCAGCTATATATTTGAGACCCAGTACTTC.

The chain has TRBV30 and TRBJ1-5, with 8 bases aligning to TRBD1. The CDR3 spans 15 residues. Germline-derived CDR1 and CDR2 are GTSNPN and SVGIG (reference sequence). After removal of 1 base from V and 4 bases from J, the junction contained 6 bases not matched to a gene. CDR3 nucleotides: TGTGCCTGGAGTGATCTACAGGGGGGAAATCAGCCCCAGCATTTT. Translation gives CAWSDLQGGNQPQHF.

The CDR3, as DNA: TGTGCCAGTAAGGGACTAGCGGGAGCTGAAGAGACCCAGTACTTC. Translation gives CASKGLAGAEETQYF. J is TRBJ2-5 and V is TRBV19, with 14 bases matching TRBD2. Germline CDR1 and CDR2: LNHDA and SQIVND (reference sequence). The CDR3 totals 15 residues. Trimming cost V 7 bases and J 3 bases; bases outside gene matches: 4.

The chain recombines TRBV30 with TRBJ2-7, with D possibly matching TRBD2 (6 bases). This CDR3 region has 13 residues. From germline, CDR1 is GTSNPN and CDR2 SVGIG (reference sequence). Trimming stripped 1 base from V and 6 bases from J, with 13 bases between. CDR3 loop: CAWSDSGVREQYF. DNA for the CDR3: TGTGCCTGGAGTGACTCGGGAGTACGCGAGCAGTACTTC.

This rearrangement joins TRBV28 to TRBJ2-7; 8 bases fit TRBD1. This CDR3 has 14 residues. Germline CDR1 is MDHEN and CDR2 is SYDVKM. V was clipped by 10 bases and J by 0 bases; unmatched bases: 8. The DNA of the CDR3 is TGTGCCACCATTAGACAGGGGACCTCCTACGAGCAGTACTTC. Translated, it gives CATIRQGTSYEQYF.

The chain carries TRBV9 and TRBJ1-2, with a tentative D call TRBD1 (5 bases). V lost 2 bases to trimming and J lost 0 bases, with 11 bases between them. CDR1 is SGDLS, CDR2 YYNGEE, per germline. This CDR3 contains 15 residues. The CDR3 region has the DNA TGTGCCAGCAGCGTTGGGGCAGGGACTAACTATGGCTACACCTTC. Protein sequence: CASSVGAGTNYGYTF.

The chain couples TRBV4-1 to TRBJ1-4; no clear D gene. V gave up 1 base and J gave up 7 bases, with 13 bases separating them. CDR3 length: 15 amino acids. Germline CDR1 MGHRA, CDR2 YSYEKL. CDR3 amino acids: CASSQVYKEGEKLFF. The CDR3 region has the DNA TGCGCCAGCAGCCAAGTTTACAAGGAGGGTGAAAAACTGTTTTTT.

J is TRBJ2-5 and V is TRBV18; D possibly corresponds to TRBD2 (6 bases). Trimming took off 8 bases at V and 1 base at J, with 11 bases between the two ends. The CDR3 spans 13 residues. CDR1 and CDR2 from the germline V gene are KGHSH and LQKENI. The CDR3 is CASGSGLQETQYF. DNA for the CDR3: TGTGCCAGCGGTTCGGGACTCCAAGAGACCCAGTACTTC.

Here the CDR3 DNA reads TGTGCCAGCAGCCCAACGGGCGGACAGGGGGCCCACGAGCAGTACTTC. Protein: CASSPTGGQGAHEQYF. The V and J genes are TRBV7-3 and TRBJ2-7; 11 bases are shared with TRBD1. The CDR3 covers 16 residues. J was trimmed by 5 bases and V by 5 bases; bases with no gene match: 11. From germline, CDR1 is SGHTA and CDR2 FQGTGA.

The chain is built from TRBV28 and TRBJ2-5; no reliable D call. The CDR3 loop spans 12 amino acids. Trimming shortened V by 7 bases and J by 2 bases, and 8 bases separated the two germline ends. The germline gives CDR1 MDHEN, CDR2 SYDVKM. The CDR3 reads CASTTAQETQYF. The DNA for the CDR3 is TGTGCCAGCACGACTGCTCAAGAGACCCAGTACTTC.